Following are 23 T cell receptor beta chains from one sample sequenced in a study of vaccination and CD4 T cells after COVID-19 (dated by TCRdb to between 2021 and 2024). The intended sense of this specimen's treatment or condition label: approximately nine-day PBMC culture with coronavirus spike peptide pools or control peptides (ViraFEST assay). These TCRs are of unknown antigen specificity. Libraries were built with PCR. TCRdb names Illumina iSeq 100 as the instrument used. At the Johns Hopkins FTIC core, DNA from the cultured CD4+ T cells underwent TCR sequencing with the Oncomine TCR Beta short-read assay. The raw public data were reprocessed by TCRdb itself: fastp quality trimming at Q25, MiXCR clonotype calling, in-frame beta chains only. Rows with one shared CDR3 protein collapse into an entry with the most common genes and DNA. The sample table contains about 20,000 distinct CDR3 sequences; only one count was recorded for around 60% of them. The ten largest account for 9.4% of the sample.

The sample taken for sequencing was CD4+ T cells from blood, cultured in vitro. The receptor set was obtained from a human donor who had recovered from COVID-19.

This clonotype turned up a few times. J is TRBJ2-7 and V is TRBV6-5; 10 bases map to TRBD2. Germline-derived CDR1 and CDR2 are MNHEY and SVGAGI. This CDR3 region has 15 residues. The V gene end was trimmed by 4 bases and the J gene end by 2 bases; junction bases not matched to a gene: 5. The CDR3 sequence: CASSWGLALAYEQYF. The CDR3 DNA sequence: TGTGCCAGCAGTTGGGGACTAGCGCTCGCCTACGAGCAGTACTTC.

This chain uses TRBV29-1 with TRBJ1-1; D is unresolved. This CDR3 has 13 amino acids. The germline V and J ends were trimmed by 4 bases and 1 base, with 10 bases remaining between them. Germline values: CDR1 SQVTM, CDR2 ANQGSEA. CDR3 sequence reads: CSVGVVGNTEAFF. The CDR3 nucleotides read TGCAGCGTTGGAGTAGTGGGGAACACTGAAGCTTTCTTT.

The chain uses TRBV6-1 and TRBJ2-2; D unclear. The germline V and J ends were trimmed by 7 bases and 1 base, with 7 bases remaining between them. The CDR3 contains 13 residues. Germline V gene lookup returns CDR1 MNHNS and CDR2 SASEGT. CDR3 amino acids: CASNDRNTGELFF. The CDR3 region has the DNA TGTGCCAGCAACGATCGGAACACCGGGGAGCTGTTTTTT.

This sequence joins TRBV7-3 and TRBJ1-1; 7 bases line up with TRBD1. J lost 3 bases, V lost 7 bases, and 8 bases had no gene match. The CDR3 is made up of 14 amino acids. The germline V gene encodes CDR1 SGHTA and CDR2 FQGTGA. The CDR3 spells CASTPGQAYTEAFF. As DNA, the CDR3 is TGTGCCAGCACCCCCGGACAGGCCTACACTGAAGCTTTCTTT.

The chain employs TRBV11-2 and TRBJ1-2; D remains ambiguous. CDR1 is SGHAT, CDR2 FQNNGV, per germline. Trimming removed 8 bases from V and 0 bases from J, with 10 bases in between. CDR3 length: 13 residues. Written as DNA, the CDR3 is TGTGCCAGCGGTCAAAACACTAACTATGGCTACACCTTC. Residues: CASGQNTNYGYTF. The full variable domain, its missing parts supplied by reference TRBV11-2 and TRBJ1-2, is EAGVAQSPRYKIIEKRQSVAFWCNPISGHATLYWYQQILGQGPKLLIQFQNNGVVDDSQLPKDRFSAERLKGVDSTLKIQPAKLEDSAVYLCASGQNTNYGYTFGSGTRLTVV.

V gene TRBV30 combines with J gene TRBJ1-2; 9 bases match TRBD1. The length of the CDR3 is 14 residues. CDR1 is GTSNPN, CDR2 SVGIG, per germline (reference sequence). V was clipped by 3 bases and J by 7 bases; unmatched bases: 9. The CDR3 loop is CAWRAKTGGFGYTF. As DNA, the CDR3 is TGTGCCTGGAGGGCGAAGACAGGGGGTTTTGGCTACACCTTC.

The genes are TRBV19 and TRBJ2-6; no reliable D call. The CDR3 is made up of 16 amino acids. V lost 2 bases and J 2 bases, leaving 10 bases between the germline ends. The germline gives CDR1 LNHDA, CDR2 SQIVND (reference sequence). CDR3 bases: TGTGCCAGTAGTATAAGTTGGGCTACTGGGGCCAACGTCCTGACTTTC. Its protein product is CASSISWATGANVLTF.

The chain couples TRBV10-1 to TRBJ2-3, with 9 bases that match TRBD1. This CDR3 spans 16 amino acids. J lost 2 bases, V lost 4 bases, and 7 bases had no gene match. The V gene's germline CDR1 is WNHNN and CDR2 SYGVQD (reference sequence). CDR3 sequence (DNA): TGCGCCAGCAGTGCCTCAGGGACAGGGATCACAGATACGCAGTATTTT. This translates into CASSASGTGITDTQYF.

The rearrangement links TRBV19 to TRBJ1-5; possible D gene TRBD1, 5 bases. Germline V gene lookup returns CDR1 LNHDA and CDR2 SQIVND (reference sequence). The CDR3 totals 18 residues. V was cut by 7 bases and J by 0 bases, with 22 bases left in between. This CDR3 is CASTPIGGEVISNQPQHF. CDR3 in DNA: TGTGCCAGTACTCCAATCGGGGGGGAGGTTATTAGCAATCAGCCCCAGCATTTT.

The chain has TRBV27 and TRBJ1-6; weak D call: TRBD1 (5 bases). The CDR3 extends over 14 amino acids. Germline V gene lookup returns CDR1 MNHEY and CDR2 SMNVEV (reference sequence). V was trimmed by 4 bases and J by 7 bases, leaving 11 bases between them. The CDR3 bases are TGTGCCAGCAGTTACAGGACGGGGAATTCACCCCTCCACTTT. It yields the protein CASSYRTGNSPLHF.

This clonotype has just a few counts. The rearrangement uses TRBV7-9 and TRBJ2-3; D is possibly TRBD2 (6 bases). The germline gives CDR1 SEHNR, CDR2 FQNEAQ (reference sequence). This CDR3 region has 14 residues. The germline V and J ends were trimmed by 3 bases and 6 bases, with 13 bases remaining between them. CDR3 sequence: CASSFSPAGDTQYF. CDR3 DNA sequence: TGTGCCAGCAGCTTCTCCCCGGCGGGGGATACGCAGTATTTT.

This clonotype was counted between two and nine times. The chain carries TRBV2 and TRBJ1-2; 10 bases map to TRBD1. The junction had 10 bases not matched to a gene; V was cut back by 7 bases and J by 8 bases. The CDR3 extends over 14 amino acids. CDR1 and CDR2 from the germline V gene are SNHLY and FYNNEI. The CDR3: CASKGQGEPIGYTF. The CDR3 coding sequence is TGTGCCAGCAAAGGACAGGGGGAACCTATAGGCTACACCTTC.

The rearrangement uses TRBV2 and TRBJ2-7; 9 positions match TRBD2. Trimming removed 4 bases from V and 6 bases from J; junction bases left unmatched: 10. There are 15 residues in the CDR3. Germline CDR1 reads SNHLY; CDR2 reads FYNNEI. As DNA, the CDR3 is TGTGCCAGCAGTGGAGGGGTAGCGGGAGATCCCGAGCAGTACTTC. Its protein product is CASSGGVAGDPEQYF.

This rearrangement joins TRBV12-3 or TRBV12-4 to TRBJ1-1; 8 bases fit TRBD1. J lost 4 bases, V lost 6 bases, and 7 bases had no gene match. The CDR3 consists of 14 residues. CDR3 region: CASSRQGLSTEAFF. The CDR3 DNA reads as TGTGCCAGCAGCCGACAGGGGCTCAGCACTGAAGCTTTCTTT.

The sample holds one count of this clonotype. The CDR3 DNA sequence: TGTGCCAGCAGCTCCGACAGGGGTGGCTATGGCTACACCTTC. It is translated as CASSSDRGGYGYTF. J is TRBJ1-2 and V is TRBV7-2; 8 positions agree with TRBD1. Trimming cost V 4 bases and J 4 bases; bases outside gene matches: 5. The CDR3 sequence is 14 residues long. The germline V gene encodes CDR1 SGHTA and CDR2 FQGNSA.

V and J are TRBV6-5 and TRBJ2-7, with 8 bases that match TRBD2. The CDR3 loop spans 12 amino acids. With 0 bases clipped from V and 9 bases from J, the junction kept 1 base outside the gene matches. The germline gives CDR1 MNHEY, CDR2 SVGAGI. The CDR3 spells CASSYSRGGQYF. DNA for the CDR3: TGTGCCAGCAGTTACTCCCGGGGGGGGCAGTACTTC.

This chain links TRBV4-3 with TRBJ1-6; D is unresolved. Looked up from germline, CDR1 is LGHNA and CDR2 is YSLEER. CDR3 size: 13 residues. Trimming left V 0 bases short and J 7 bases short, with 4 bases between. The CDR3, as DNA: TGCGCCAGCAGCCAAGAGGAGAATTCACCCCTCCACTTT. It specifies CASSQEENSPLHF.

This clonotype appeared a few times. The gene calls are TRBV6-5 and TRBJ2-7, with D unresolved. The CDR3 totals 14 residues. V lost 2 bases, J lost 0 bases, and 8 bases lay in between. Germline V CDR1 and CDR2: MNHEY, SVGAGI. The CDR3 region has the DNA TGTGCCAGCAGTTACCTCCGGGCCTCCTACGAGCAGTACTTC. Residues: CASSYLRASYEQYF.

With respect to this clonotype: A much bigger clone sits one base away, suggesting this may be a read error. The chain links TRBV27 to TRBJ2-1; tentative D call: TRBD1 (6 bases). The V gene lost 3 bases and the J gene lost 12 bases, with 15 bases spanning the gap. CDR1 MNHEY and CDR2 SMNVEV come from the germline V gene (reference sequence). The length of the CDR3 is 13 residues. CDR3 in amino acids: CASSFGWGRRQFF. CDR3 DNA: TGTGCCAGCAGTTTCGGCTGGGGGCGAAGGCAGTTCTTC.

The chain couples TRBV28 to TRBJ2-7; D is possibly TRBD1 (5 bases). The CDR3 sequence is 15 residues long. Germline V gene lookup returns CDR1 MDHEN and CDR2 SYDVKM. V dropped 6 bases and J dropped 6 bases, with 21 bases sitting between them. CDR3 nucleotide sequence: TGTGCCAGCAGCGGGCCGAATCTCAGGGAAGGCGAGCAGTACTTC. Protein: CASSGPNLREGEQYF.

This rearrangement joins TRBV7-2 to TRBJ2-7, with TRBD2 matching 8 bases. CDR1 is SGHTA, CDR2 FQGNSA, per germline. Trimming took 5 bases from V and 3 from J; bases not matched to a gene: 6. The CDR3 has 14 amino acids. The CDR3 region has the DNA TGTGCCAGCAGCGGAACTAGCGGATTCTACGAGCAGTACTTC. As protein: CASSGTSGFYEQYF.

The chain uses TRBV7-2 and TRBJ2-2; 7 bases fit TRBD2. This CDR3 region has 14 residues. V was clipped by 1 base and J by 6 bases; unmatched bases: 2. Germline V gene data show CDR1 as SGHTA and CDR2 as FQGNSA. The CDR3 DNA is TGTGCCAGCAGCTTAGGGGGGGGAGCCGGGGAGCTGTTTTTT. Its protein product is CASSLGGGAGELFF.

This rearrangement joins TRBV11-2 to TRBJ2-1, with D tentatively TRBD1 (5 bases). The CDR3 has 14 residues. Trimming left V 4 bases short and J 5 bases short, with 12 bases between. Germline lookup yields CDR1 SGHAT and CDR2 FQNNGV. CDR3 region: CASSSLRTHNEQFF. As DNA, the CDR3 is TGTGCCAGCAGCTCCCTTAGGACACACAATGAGCAGTTCTTC.